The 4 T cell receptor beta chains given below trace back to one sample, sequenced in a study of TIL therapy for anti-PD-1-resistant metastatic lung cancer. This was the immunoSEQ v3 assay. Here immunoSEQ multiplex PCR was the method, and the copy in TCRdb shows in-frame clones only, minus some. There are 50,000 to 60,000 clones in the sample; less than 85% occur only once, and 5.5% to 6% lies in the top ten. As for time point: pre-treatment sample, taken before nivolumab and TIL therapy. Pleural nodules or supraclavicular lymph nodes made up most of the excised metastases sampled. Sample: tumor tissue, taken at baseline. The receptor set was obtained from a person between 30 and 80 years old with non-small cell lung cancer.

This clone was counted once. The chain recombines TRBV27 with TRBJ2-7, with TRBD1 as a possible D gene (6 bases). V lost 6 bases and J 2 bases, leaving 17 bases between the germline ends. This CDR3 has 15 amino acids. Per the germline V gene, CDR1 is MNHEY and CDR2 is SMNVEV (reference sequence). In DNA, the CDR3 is TGTGCCAGCAGCCCCACCTTCGCAGGGGCCTACGAGCAGTACTTC. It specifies CASSPTFAGAYEQYF.

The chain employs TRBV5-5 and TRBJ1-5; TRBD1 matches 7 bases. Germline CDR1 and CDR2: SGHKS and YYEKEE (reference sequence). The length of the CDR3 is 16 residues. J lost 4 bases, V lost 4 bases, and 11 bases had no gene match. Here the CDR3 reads CASSQRTGVDNQPQHF. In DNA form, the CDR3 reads TGTGCCAGCAGCCAACGCACAGGGGTTGATAATCAGCCCCAGCATTTT.

CDR3 region: CASREQGPYTGELFF. Here the CDR3 DNA reads TGTGCCAGCAGGGAACAGGGGCCTTACACCGGGGAGCTGTTTTTT. The chain employs TRBV2 and TRBJ2-2; TRBD1 matches 7 bases. The V and J ends lost 6 bases and 3 bases, in that order; junction bases with no gene match: 7. CDR3 size: 15 residues. Germline CDR1 is SNHLY and CDR2 is FYNNEI.

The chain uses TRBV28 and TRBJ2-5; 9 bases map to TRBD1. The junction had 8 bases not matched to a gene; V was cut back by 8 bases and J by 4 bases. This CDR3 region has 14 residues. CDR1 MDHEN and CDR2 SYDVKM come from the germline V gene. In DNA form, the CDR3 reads TGTGCCAGCGGGGATACAGGGGGCGCAGAGACCCAGTACTTC. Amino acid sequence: CASGDTGGAETQYF.